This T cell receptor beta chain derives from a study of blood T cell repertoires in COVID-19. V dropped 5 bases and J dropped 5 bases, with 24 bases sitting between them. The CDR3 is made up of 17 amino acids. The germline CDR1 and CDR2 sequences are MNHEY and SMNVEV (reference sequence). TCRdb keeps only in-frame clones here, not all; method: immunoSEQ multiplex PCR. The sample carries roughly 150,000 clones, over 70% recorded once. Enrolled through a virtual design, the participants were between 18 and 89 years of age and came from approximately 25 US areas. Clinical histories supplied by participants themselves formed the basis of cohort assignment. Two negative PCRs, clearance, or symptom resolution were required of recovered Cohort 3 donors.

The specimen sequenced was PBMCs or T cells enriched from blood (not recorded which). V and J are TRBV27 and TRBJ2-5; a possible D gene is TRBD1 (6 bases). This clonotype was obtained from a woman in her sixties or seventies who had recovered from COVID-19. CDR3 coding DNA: TGTGCCAGCAGTAGCGCTAAGGGGGAGAACCTCCTGGAGACCCAGTACTTC. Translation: CASSSAKGENLLETQYF.